This paragraph covers one T cell receptor (beta chain) sequence. What it recognizes is unknown. Germline CDR1 and CDR2: SQVTM and ANQGSEA. The CDR3 sequence is 15 residues long. Trimming at V came to 4 bases and at J to 0 bases, leaving 6 bases not matched to a gene. This record belongs to a study of cytomegalovirus exposure and HLA in healthy donors. In the study overall: Out of approximately 170 million T cells, an earlier analysis found more than 95 million unique TCR beta sequences in total.

Primers included in the PCR were 60 Vbeta and 13 Jbeta primers. Here immunoSEQ multiplex PCR was the method, and the copy in TCRdb shows in-frame clones only, minus some. Of about 140,000 clones in the sample, almost 85% are singletons; the top ten hold 1.4%. Whole-study findings and limits: Listed as cytomegalovirus-associated were over 150 TCR beta chains.

The chain couples TRBV29-1 to TRBJ2-5; TRBD2 matches 9 bases. The sequencing input was PBMCs. The sequence was obtained from a man younger than 45 in good health and CMV-seropositive. CDR3 nucleotides: TGCAGCGTTGTTATAGCGGGGGCCTACCAAGAGACCCAGTACTTC. It specifies CSVVIAGAYQETQYF.